The sequence of this TCR beta chain was determined in a study of blood T cell repertoires in COVID-19. TCRdb's copy holds only in-frame clones and misses some; the assay was immunoSEQ multiplex PCR. The data contain over 200,000 clones, around 90% of them singletons. V gave up 2 bases and J gave up 0 bases, with 8 bases separating them. Germline V CDR1 and CDR2: LNHDA, SQIVND (reference sequence). The CDR3 runs to 15 residues. This clone was seen once. This receptor was identified in a woman aged 25 to 45 who had been exposed to COVID-19. Source material: PBMCs or T cells enriched from blood (not recorded which). The chain carries TRBV19 and TRBJ2-1; D is unclear. CDR3 sequence: CASSISPSSYNEQFF. CDR3 in DNA: TGTGCCAGTAGTATAAGTCCGAGCTCCTACAATGAGCAGTTCTTC.